The 23 T cell receptor beta chains below were found in one sample sequenced in a study of Graves' ophthalmopathy and Graves' hyperthyroidism. RNA served as the template for amplifying TCR beta CDR3 regions. First-round RT-PCR relied on HTBI primers, and a second-round multiplex PCR came next. TCRdb re-analysed the multiplex PCR reads in MiXCR, keeping a single row per CDR3 protein. The sample consists of about 380,000 distinct CDR3 sequences, approximately 15% of them appearing once. Specimen: peripheral blood. Receptors originate from a woman between 18 and 29 years old with stable Graves' hyperthyroidism.

This clonotype came up many times. This chain uses TRBV7-8 with TRBJ1-5; 7 nucleotides align to TRBD1. CDR3 length equals 15 residues. Per germline, CDR1 SGHVS and CDR2 FQNEAQ. V was clipped by 5 bases and J by 2 bases; unmatched bases: 6. Here the CDR3 reads CASSLEGAGNQPQHF. In DNA form, the CDR3 reads TGTGCCAGCAGCCTGGAGGGGGCGGGCAATCAGCCCCAGCATTTT.

This clonotype was recorded at least ten times. V gene TRBV5-1 combines with J gene TRBJ1-2; D gene ambiguous. V lost 0 bases and J 5 bases, leaving 11 bases between the germline ends. The CDR3 sequence is 14 residues long. Germline CDR1 is SGHRS and CDR2 is YFSETQ. CDR3 nucleotide sequence: TGCGCCAGCAGCTTGGGAGAACGGCAATATGGCTACACCTTC. It is translated as CASSLGERQYGYTF.

This clonotype was observed many times. The chain couples TRBV5-1 to TRBJ2-5; D perhaps matches TRBD2 (5 bases). The CDR3 consists of 14 residues. V was trimmed by 4 bases and J by 4 bases, leaving 14 bases between them. Germline V gene sequence: CDR1 SGHRS, CDR2 YFSETQ. CDR3 DNA sequence: TGCGCCAGCAGCCTGGAGGCGGAAGGAGAGACCCAGTACTTC. Its translation is CASSLEAEGETQYF.

This clonotype was recorded only once. V is TRBV2 and J is TRBJ1-2; tentatively, D is TRBD1 (5 bases). CDR3 length: 13 residues. Trimming removed 4 bases at V and 2 bases at J, with 8 bases between. In germline, CDR1 is SNHLY, CDR2 FYNNEI. CDR3 region: CASSAWGNYGYTF. CDR3 bases: TGTGCCAGCAGTGCTTGGGGCAACTATGGCTACACCTTC.

This clonotype was seen ten or more times. This chain joins TRBV6-1 and TRBJ2-7, with D maybe TRBD1 (6 bases). The CDR3 is made up of 13 amino acids. CDR1 MNHNS and CDR2 SASEGT come from the germline V gene. V was cut by 6 bases and J by 2 bases, with 11 bases left in between. CDR3 region: CASSTDRPYEQYF. In DNA form, the CDR3 reads TGTGCCAGCAGCACCGACAGGCCCTACGAGCAGTACTTC.

At least ten counts were recorded for this clonotype. V usage is TRBV18 and J usage is TRBJ2-7; maybe TRBD1 (5 bases). The CDR3 length is 15 residues. Germline lookup yields CDR1 KGHSH and CDR2 LQKENI. V was shortened by 1 base and J by 6 bases, with 16 bases between the two germline ends. The CDR3 coding sequence is TGTGCCAGCTCACCACGGGAAGGGGCGCAGTCCGAGCAGTACTTC. Its protein is CASSPREGAQSEQYF.

There are many counts of this clonotype. V is TRBV6-2 or TRBV6-3 and J is TRBJ1-2; 7 nucleotides align to TRBD1. The CDR3 sequence is 16 residues long. Germline CDR1 MNHEY, CDR2 SVGEGT. V shed 6 bases and J 0 bases; nucleotides not matched to a gene: 10. CDR3 DNA sequence: TGTGCCAGCAGCCGACTCCCCGGGACAGCTAACTATGGCTACACCTTC. Amino acids: CASSRLPGTANYGYTF.

A word on this clonotype: A much larger clone is a single base away; this may be a read error. V gene TRBV5-1 combines with J gene TRBJ2-7, with D hard to call. The CDR3 is made up of 13 amino acids. Germline values: CDR1 SGHRS, CDR2 YFSETQ. V was pared by 7 bases and J by 0 bases, with 11 bases between. The CDR3 DNA reads TGCGCCAGCGGACCGACAAACTCCTACGAGCAGTACTTC. This translates into CASGPTNSYEQYF.

This clonotype was recorded at least ten times. This chain uses TRBV7-2 with TRBJ2-7; no clear D gene. The CDR3 runs to 16 residues. In germline, CDR1 is SGHTA, CDR2 FQGNSA. Deletions cut 0 bases from V and 3 bases from J, with 15 bases between. The CDR3 sequence is CASSLAANPVDYEQYF. CDR3 sequence (DNA): TGTGCCAGCAGCTTAGCGGCCAACCCAGTAGACTACGAGCAGTACTTC.

As for this clonotype: A much larger clone is a single base away; this may be a read error. The CDR3 DNA sequence: TGTGCCAGCGCCTGGGGGGTCCAAGAGACCAAGTACTTC. It yields the protein CASAWGVQETKYF. V usage is TRBV28 and J usage is TRBJ2-5; D might be TRBD2 (6 bases). The CDR3 sequence is 13 residues long. Looked up from germline, CDR1 is MDHEN and CDR2 is SYDVKM.

The rearrangement uses TRBV12-3 or TRBV12-4 and TRBJ1-2, with D unresolved. The ends were cut back, 6 bases at V and 4 bases at J, with 12 bases in the middle. The CDR3 extends over 13 amino acids. Written as DNA, the CDR3 is TGTGCCAGCAGCAAACAAGGGTCCTATGGCTACACCTTC. Translated: CASSKQGSYGYTF.

This clonotype was observed many times. The chain's CDR3 is CASSSFNPRQGKQETQYF. The CDR3, as DNA: TGTGCCAGCAGTTCCTTCAACCCTCGACAGGGCAAACAAGAGACCCAGTACTTC. The gene calls are TRBV28 and TRBJ2-5, with 7 bases aligning to TRBD1. Germline CDR1 is MDHEN and CDR2 is SYDVKM. This CDR3 contains 18 residues. Trimming removed 4 bases from V and 2 bases from J; junction bases left unmatched: 16.

This chain connects TRBV6-1 to TRBJ2-7, with D possibly TRBD1 on 7 matching bases. The CDR3 length is 15 residues. Germline V lookup: CDR1 MNHNS, CDR2 SASEGT. The V end lost 8 bases, the J end lost 7 bases, and 24 bases lay between the germline ends. The CDR3 DNA follows: TGTGCCAGCTCACCAGGGGGGATGACAGGTAGAGAGCAGTACTTC. Encoded protein: CASSPGGMTGREQYF.

The chain employs TRBV12-5 and TRBJ1-2; D uncertain. This CDR3 spans 14 amino acids. V was cut by 2 bases and J by 7 bases, with 14 bases left in between. Germline V gives CDR1 LGHNT, CDR2 FRNRAP. The CDR3 bases are TGTGCTAGTGGTTTGTCTCCGAGTCCGGGTGGCTACACCTTC. This gives the protein CASGLSPSPGGYTF.

This clonotype was counted at least ten times. The chain carries TRBV13 and TRBJ2-7, with 7 nucleotides matching TRBD1. Germline CDR1 reads PRHDT; CDR2 reads FYEKMQ (reference sequence). CDR3 length: 14 residues. Germline trimming cut 5 bases from V and 2 bases from J; bases unmatched to any gene: 6. The CDR3 reads CASSDGQDAYEQYF. CDR3 DNA: TGTGCCAGCAGCGATGGACAGGACGCCTACGAGCAGTACTTC.

In its sample, this clonotype was seen a few times. V gene TRBV5-1 combines with J gene TRBJ2-2; 8 nucleotides match TRBD1. The CDR3 totals 16 residues. In germline, CDR1 is SGHRS, CDR2 YFSETQ. V lost 4 bases and J lost 1; bases outside the gene matches: 6. CDR3 coding DNA: TGCGCCAGCAGCGGAGGACAGGGAGTGAACACCGGGGAGCTGTTTTTT. Translated: CASSGGQGVNTGELFF.

J is TRBJ2-2 and V is TRBV20-1; 10 bases match TRBD2. Germline V gives CDR1 DFQATT, CDR2 SNEGSKA (reference sequence). V lost 8 bases, J lost 6 bases, and 9 bases stayed unmatched. The CDR3 loop spans 14 amino acids. CDR3 DNA: TGCAGTACTGAGCGAGCGGGGGGGCCCGGGGAGCTGTTTTTT. Its translation: CSTERAGGPGELFF.

The chain couples TRBV15 to TRBJ1-3; D is unresolved. The CDR3 is made up of 15 amino acids. Between the trimmed V and J ends, which lost 3 bases and 2 bases, there was a span of 11 bases. From germline, CDR1 is LNHNV and CDR2 YYDKDF (reference sequence). DNA for the CDR3: TGTGCCACCAGCAGGGAACCCGGTACTGGAAACACCATATATTTT. Protein sequence: CATSREPGTGNTIYF.

This clonotype has at least ten counts. This rearrangement joins TRBV11-2 to TRBJ1-6, with D perhaps matching TRBD1 (5 bases). The CDR3 has 14 amino acids. Germline values: CDR1 SGHAT, CDR2 FQNNGV. Trimming took off 5 bases at V and 6 bases at J, with 11 bases between the two ends. CDR3 coding DNA: TGTGCCAGCAGCATTCGGGACTCTAATTCACCCCTCCACTTT. Amino acid sequence: CASSIRDSNSPLHF.

This clonotype was observed many times. The chain couples TRBV7-9 to TRBJ1-1; D call uncertain. CDR1 SEHNR and CDR2 FQNEAQ come from the germline V gene (reference sequence). V was cut by 5 bases and J by 0 bases, with 10 bases left in between. This CDR3 spans 14 amino acids. As DNA, the CDR3 is TGTGCCAGCAGCCATAGTCCCATGAACACTGAAGCTTTCTTT. As protein: CASSHSPMNTEAFF.

This clonotype showed up many times. V and J are TRBV27 and TRBJ1-2; a weak D match, TRBD1 (5 bases). V was pared by 2 bases and J by 3 bases, with 16 bases between. The CDR3 spans 16 residues. CDR1 is MNHEY, CDR2 SMNVEV, per germline (reference sequence). The CDR3 DNA sequence: TGTGCCAGCAGTTTACAGGACGGGGACGGATACTATGGCTACACCTTC. This translates into CASSLQDGDGYYGYTF.

The sample holds many counts of this clonotype. The chain has TRBV5-1 and TRBJ1-1; D is perhaps TRBD1 (6 bases). Germline CDR1 is SGHRS and CDR2 is YFSETQ. The CDR3 consists of 13 residues. The V end lost 0 bases, the J end lost 7 bases, and 10 bases lay between the germline ends. This CDR3 is CASSLAEGGEAFF. The CDR3 DNA is TGCGCCAGCAGCTTGGCCGAAGGGGGTGAAGCTTTCTTT.

This clonotype was found many times. The V and J genes are TRBV4-1 and TRBJ2-7; TRBD1 aligns across 7 bases. Germline lookup yields CDR1 MGHRA and CDR2 YSYEKL. The junction had 5 bases not matched to a gene; V was cut back by 2 bases and J by 4 bases. The CDR3 has 14 residues. This CDR3 is CASSQRGHLYEQYF. The CDR3 DNA reads as TGCGCCAGCAGCCAAAGGGGGCACCTATACGAGCAGTACTTC.